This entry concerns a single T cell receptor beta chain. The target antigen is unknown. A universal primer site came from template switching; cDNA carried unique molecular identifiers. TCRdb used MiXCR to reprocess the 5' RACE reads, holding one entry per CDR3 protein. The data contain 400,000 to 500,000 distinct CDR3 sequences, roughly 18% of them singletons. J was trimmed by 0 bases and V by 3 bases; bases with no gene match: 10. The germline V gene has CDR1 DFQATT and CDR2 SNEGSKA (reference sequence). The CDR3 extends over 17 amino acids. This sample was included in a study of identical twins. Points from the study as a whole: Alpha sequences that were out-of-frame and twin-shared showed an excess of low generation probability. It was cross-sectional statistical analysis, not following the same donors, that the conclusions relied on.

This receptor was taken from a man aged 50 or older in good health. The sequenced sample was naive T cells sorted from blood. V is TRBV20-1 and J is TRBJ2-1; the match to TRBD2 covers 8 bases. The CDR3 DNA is TGCAGTGCTAGCTCCCTAGCGGGCCATAGCTCCTACAATGAGCAGTTCTTC. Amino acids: CSASSLAGHSSYNEQFF.